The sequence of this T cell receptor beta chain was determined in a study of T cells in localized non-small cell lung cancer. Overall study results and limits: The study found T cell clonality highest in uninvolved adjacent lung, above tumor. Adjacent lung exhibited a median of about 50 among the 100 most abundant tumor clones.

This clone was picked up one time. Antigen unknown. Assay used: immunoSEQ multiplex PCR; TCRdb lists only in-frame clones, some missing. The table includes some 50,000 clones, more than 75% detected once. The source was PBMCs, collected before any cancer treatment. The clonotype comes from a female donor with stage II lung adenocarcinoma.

CDR3 sequence reads: CASRTDKDTQYF. The DNA for the CDR3 is TGTGCCAGCAGAACGGACAAGGATACGCAGTATTTT. The chain employs TRBV5-6 and TRBJ2-3; D is perhaps TRBD1 (5 bases). V was pared by 5 bases and J by 6 bases, with 10 bases between. This CDR3 is built from 12 residues. Germline V gene lookup returns CDR1 SGHDT and CDR2 YYEEEE.